This TCR beta chain was obtained from a study of blood T cell repertoires in COVID-19. Study overall: Both acute and convalescent COVID-19 samples were obtained from the United States, Italy and Spain. PBMCs, B-cell-depleted T cells, or T cells were the source of the cDNA or gDNA that made up the material.

Per the study methods: How many nucleated cells were present was estimated from reference gene primer amplification. Data came from immunoSEQ multiplex PCR; TCRdb stores just in-frame clones and leaves some out. V and J calls and clone size are given by that table; D and trimming were obtained from the DNA. This table holds 120,000 to 150,000 clones, 80% found once. Sequencing used peripheral blood. The sequence derives from a man between 60 and 70 years old with active or convalescent COVID-19.

Written as DNA, the CDR3 is TGTGCCAGCAGTTCTACCGGGACAGGGGTGGGCACCGGGGAGCTGTTTTTT. Translating it yields CASSSTGTGVGTGELFF. The chain combines TRBV28 with TRBJ2-2, with 10 bases matching TRBD1. The CDR3 extends over 17 amino acids. CDR1 is MDHEN, CDR2 SYDVKM, per germline. The ends lost 4 bases at V and 4 bases at J; junction bases unmatched: 9.